These 32 T cell receptor beta chains were all obtained from the same sample, sequenced in a study of blood T cell repertoires in COVID-19. Sequencing used immunoSEQ multiplex PCR; TCRdb keeps in-frame clones, though not all of them. This table has roughly 310,000 clones, 70% to 90% appearing once. The sequenced sample consisted of peripheral blood. The receptors here all came from a woman aged 50 to 65 with active or convalescent COVID-19.

The table lists this clone with a count of one. The V call is TRBV4-1, the J call TRBJ2-1; TRBD2 aligns across 8 bases. Trimming cost V 4 bases and J 3 bases; bases outside gene matches: 5. The CDR3 is 15 residues long. The germline gives CDR1 MGHRA, CDR2 YSYEKL. The DNA of the CDR3 is TGCGCCAGCAGCCTAAAGACTAGCGACTACAATGAGCAGTTCTTC. Its translation: CASSLKTSDYNEQFF.

This clone is a singleton in its sample. This chain connects TRBV7-9 to TRBJ2-7, with 7 nucleotides matching TRBD2. V lost 5 bases to trimming and J lost 0 bases; unmatched junction nucleotides: 7. The CDR3 runs 15 residues. The germline gives CDR1 SEHNR, CDR2 FQNEAQ (reference sequence). CDR3 loop: CASSVPGLTSYEQYF. CDR3 coding DNA: TGTGCCAGCAGCGTACCGGGACTAACCTCCTACGAGCAGTACTTC.

The V gene is TRBV30, the J gene TRBJ1-3; D may be TRBD1 (5 bases). This CDR3 spans 16 amino acids. The V end lost 2 bases, the J end lost 1 base, and 15 bases lay between the germline ends. Germline V lookup: CDR1 GTSNPN, CDR2 SVGIG (reference sequence). CDR3 bases: TGTGCCTGGAGTTACAGATCCGCAGGGTCTGGAAACACCATATATTTT. It codes for CAWSYRSAGSGNTIYF.

The chain recombines TRBV9 with TRBJ2-5; the match to TRBD2 covers 8 bases. Germline CDR1 SGDLS, CDR2 YYNGEE. This CDR3 region has 16 residues. V was clipped by 0 bases and J by 1 base; unmatched bases: 5. The chain's CDR3 is CASSVGPSGFQETQYF. In nucleotides, the CDR3 is TGTGCCAGCAGCGTAGGGCCTAGCGGGTTCCAAGAGACCCAGTACTTC.

This rearrangement joins TRBV7-9 to TRBJ2-7; D might be TRBD1 (6 bases). The CDR3 consists of 15 residues. Trimming shortened V by 0 bases and J by 2 bases, and 11 bases separated the two germline ends. Looked up from germline, CDR1 is SEHNR and CDR2 is FQNEAQ (reference sequence). CDR3 sequence reads: CASSLAGGRPYEQYF. CDR3 nucleotide sequence: TGTGCCAGCAGCTTAGCAGGGGGTCGACCCTACGAGCAGTACTTC.

The chain combines TRBV20-1 with TRBJ2-5, with TRBD2 as a possible D gene (6 bases). The V end was cut by 3 bases, the J end by 4 bases, with 6 bases between. Germline CDR1 DFQATT, CDR2 SNEGSKA (reference sequence). The CDR3 covers 11 residues. CDR3 sequence reads: CSASGRETQYF. Written as DNA, the CDR3 is TGCAGTGCTAGCGGGAGAGAGACCCAGTACTTC.

The J gene is TRBJ2-5, the V gene TRBV5-1, with 9 bases that match TRBD1. Per germline, CDR1 SGHRS and CDR2 YFSETQ. The CDR3 sequence is 15 residues long. Germline trimming cut 5 bases from V and 5 bases from J; bases unmatched to any gene: 10. The CDR3 is CASREQGAGTETQYF. CDR3 coding DNA: TGCGCCAGCAGGGAACAGGGGGCAGGCACGGAGACCCAGTACTTC.

The V call is TRBV11-2, the J call TRBJ2-3, with D tentatively TRBD1 (5 bases). This CDR3 comprises 14 residues. Germline V gene data show CDR1 as SGHAT and CDR2 as FQNNGV. V shed 0 bases and J shed 1 base, with 5 bases lying between them. CDR3 region: CASSLEQGTDTQYF. The CDR3 region has the DNA TGTGCCAGCAGCTTAGAACAGGGCACAGATACGCAGTATTTT.

V usage is TRBV30 and J usage is TRBJ2-3; no clear D. Trimming shortened V by 2 bases and J by 0 bases, and 3 bases separated the two germline ends. Germline CDR1 GTSNPN, CDR2 SVGIG (reference sequence). There are 12 residues in the CDR3. CDR3 region: CAWSTSTDTQYF. CDR3 DNA: TGTGCCTGGAGTACTAGCACAGATACGCAGTATTTT.

The rearrangement uses TRBV9 and TRBJ1-5, with D perhaps TRBD1 (5 bases). Between the trimmed V and J ends, which lost 3 bases and 13 bases, there was a span of 14 bases. There are 12 residues in the CDR3. CDR1 is SGDLS and CDR2 is YYNGEE in the germline V gene. The CDR3 sequence is CASSGPRAGQHF. In DNA, the CDR3 is TGTGCCAGCAGCGGCCCCCGGGCAGGGCAGCATTTT.

The chain combines TRBV7-2 with TRBJ1-3, with D tentatively TRBD1 (5 bases). Trimming cost V 0 bases and J 0 bases, with 15 bases left between them. The germline gives CDR1 SGHTA, CDR2 FQGNSA. There are 18 residues in the CDR3. For the CDR3, the DNA is TGTGCCAGCAGCTTAGCTGGGCGGGACTTTAGCTCTGGAAACACCATATATTTT. Translation: CASSLAGRDFSSGNTIYF.

Note on this clone: This sample includes further DNA sequences coding for the same CDR3. The chain employs TRBV10-3 and TRBJ1-2, with TRBD1 matching 8 bases. V was pared by 6 bases and J by 3 bases, with 3 bases of the junction left unmatched. The CDR3 is 13 residues long. Germline V gene sequence: CDR1 ENHRY, CDR2 SYGVKD. The CDR3: CAISLDRDYGYTF. The DNA for the CDR3 is TGTGCCATCAGCTTGGACAGGGACTATGGCTACACCTTC.

The J gene is TRBJ1-2, the V gene TRBV25-1, with TRBD1 matching over 10 bases. Trimming removed 4 bases from V and 2 bases from J; junction bases left unmatched: 1. The CDR3 has 14 amino acids. Germline-derived CDR1 and CDR2 are MGHDK and SYGVNS. The CDR3 spells CASSGDRGNYGYTF. CDR3 nucleotides: TGTGCCAGCAGTGGGGACAGGGGAAACTATGGCTACACCTTC.

V gene TRBV28 combines with J gene TRBJ2-4; 7 positions agree with TRBD1. Germline values: CDR1 MDHEN, CDR2 SYDVKM. The junction had 3 bases not matched to a gene; V was cut back by 6 bases and J by 1 base. This CDR3 has 14 amino acids. The CDR3 sequence is CASSLQGAKNIQYF. CDR3 DNA: TGTGCCAGCAGCCTACAGGGGGCCAAAAACATTCAGTACTTC.

The chain couples TRBV7-2 to TRBJ2-1; 8 positions agree with TRBD1. The CDR3 totals 17 residues. Looked up from germline, CDR1 is SGHTA and CDR2 is FQGNSA. With V trimmed by 5 bases and J by 1 base, 10 bases remained unmatched. The CDR3 is CASSVAGGGGSYNEQFF. CDR3 DNA sequence: TGTGCCAGCAGCGTTGCAGGGGGCGGAGGTTCCTACAATGAGCAGTTCTTC.

The chain recombines TRBV24-1 with TRBJ2-2, with D unresolved. The V gene's germline CDR1 is KGHDR and CDR2 SFDVKD. The CDR3 consists of 16 residues. V lost 4 bases to trimming and J lost 6 bases, with 17 bases between them. The CDR3 here is CATSEKTPLEAGELFF. Here the CDR3 DNA reads TGTGCCACCAGTGAGAAGACTCCCTTAGAGGCCGGGGAGCTGTTTTTT.

V usage is TRBV4-2 and J usage is TRBJ2-4; D gene uncertain. The germline V gene has CDR1 LGHNA and CDR2 YNFKEQ. The CDR3 covers 17 residues. V was clipped by 0 bases and J by 0 bases, with 12 bases between them. The CDR3: CASSQDGLRLAKNIQYF. In nucleotides, the CDR3 is TGTGCCAGCAGCCAAGATGGCCTGCGGTTAGCCAAAAACATTCAGTACTTC.

The rearrangement uses TRBV2 and TRBJ2-5, with no clear D. Trimming pared 3 bases from V and 5 bases from J, leaving 7 bases between. Germline loops: CDR1 SNHLY, CDR2 FYNNEI. The CDR3 length is 12 residues. Here the CDR3 reads CASSDGRETQYF. The CDR3 DNA reads as TGTGCCAGCAGTGATGGGCGCGAGACCCAGTACTTC.

The rearrangement uses TRBV28 and TRBJ2-7; weak D call: TRBD1 (6 bases). Germline V gene lookup returns CDR1 MDHEN and CDR2 SYDVKM. The CDR3 extends over 15 amino acids. V was trimmed by 2 bases and J by 6 bases, leaving 17 bases between them. DNA of the CDR3: TGTGCCAGCAGTTTAATGGACAGAGACTACGGCGAGCAGTACTTC. Amino acids: CASSLMDRDYGEQYF.

This clone appeared a single time. This chain joins TRBV28 and TRBJ1-2, with D possibly being TRBD1 (6 bases). CDR3 length equals 15 residues. The germline CDR1 and CDR2 sequences are MDHEN and SYDVKM. V was shortened by 1 base and J by 8 bases, with 17 bases between the two germline ends. The CDR3 region is CASSLLRGALGGYTF. CDR3 bases: TGTGCCAGCAGTTTATTGCGGGGGGCTTTAGGAGGCTACACCTTC.

V is TRBV5-6 and J is TRBJ2-6; 7 nucleotides align to TRBD1. CDR1 is SGHDT, CDR2 YYEEEE, per germline. J gave up 2 bases and V 4 bases, and 9 bases lay outside the gene matches. This CDR3 has 17 residues. The CDR3 protein is CASSLELQGTGANVLTF. For the CDR3, the DNA is TGTGCCAGCAGCCTGGAACTACAGGGGACTGGGGCCAACGTCCTGACTTTC.

This clone was detected a few times. The gene calls are TRBV28 and TRBJ1-5, with D tentatively TRBD1 (6 bases). Germline-derived CDR1 and CDR2 are MDHEN and SYDVKM. This CDR3 has 15 amino acids. V lost 7 bases, J lost 4 bases, and 17 bases lay in between. In nucleotides, the CDR3 is TGTGCCAGCACCTTAGGGGGGGGACTGAATCAGCCCCAGCATTTT. Protein product: CASTLGGGLNQPQHF.

V and J are TRBV30 and TRBJ1-3, with TRBD1 matching over 8 bases. Germline V gene data show CDR1 as GTSNPN and CDR2 as SVGIG (reference sequence). The CDR3 runs to 17 residues. Trimming took 2 bases from V and 4 from J; bases not matched to a gene: 13. CDR3 sequence (DNA): TGTGCCTGGAGTCCCCCCCCTGGACAGGGAGGAGGAAACACCATATATTTT. Protein product: CAWSPPPGQGGGNTIYF.

The chain uses TRBV7-9 and TRBJ1-2; TRBD1 is a possible D gene (5 bases). V gave up 1 base and J gave up 8 bases, with 14 bases separating them. CDR1 is SEHNR, CDR2 FQNEAQ, per germline (reference sequence). The CDR3 consists of 14 residues. The CDR3 nucleotides read TGTGCCAGCAGCTTAGAAGGCAGGGCTGCGGGCTACACCTTC. This codes for CASSLEGRAAGYTF. The complete variable domain, with remaining parts taken from reference TRBV7-9 and TRBJ1-2, reads DTGVSQNPRHKITKRGQNVTFRCDPISEHNRLYWYRQTLGQGPEFLTYFQNEAQLEKSRLLSDRFSAERPKGSFSTLEIQRTEQGDSAMYLCASSLEGRAAGYTFGSGTRLTVV.

The chain carries TRBV24-1 and TRBJ1-2; the D gene is possibly TRBD1 (5 bases). The CDR3 spans 13 residues. Germline lookup yields CDR1 KGHDR and CDR2 SFDVKD. Trimming took off 4 bases at V and 2 bases at J, with 7 bases between the two ends. The CDR3 is CATSEQENYGYTF. The CDR3 coding sequence is TGTGCCACCAGTGAACAGGAAAACTATGGCTACACCTTC.

The chain is built from TRBV4-3 and TRBJ2-1; 16 bases are a match to TRBD2. V was pared by 1 base and J by 10 bases, with 22 bases of the junction left unmatched. The CDR3 runs 22 residues. Germline lookup yields CDR1 LGHNA and CDR2 YSLEER. CDR3 loop: CASSQAAPIGGLAGGRGREQFF. The CDR3 DNA follows: TGCGCCAGCAGCCAAGCTGCCCCCATAGGGGGACTAGCGGGAGGGAGGGGACGGGAGCAGTTCTTC.

The genes are TRBV5-1 and TRBJ2-7; D gene uncertain. V was cut by 0 bases and J by 3 bases, with 13 bases left in between. The germline CDR1 and CDR2 sequences are SGHRS and YFSETQ. The CDR3 is made up of 15 amino acids. DNA for the CDR3: TGCGCCAGCAGCTTGGACCCCCTAGTACACTACGAGCAGTACTTC. This sequence encodes CASSLDPLVHYEQYF.

The V gene is TRBV7-9, the J gene TRBJ1-6, with 8 bases aligning to TRBD1. Germline-derived CDR1 and CDR2 are SEHNR and FQNEAQ (reference sequence). The CDR3 loop spans 15 amino acids. The trim removed 3 bases at V and 10 bases at J, leaving 8 bases unmatched. The DNA of the CDR3 is TGTGCCAGCAGCTTGAGGCAGGGGGCTAAGTCACCCCTCCACTTT. Translated: CASSLRQGAKSPLHF.

The chain carries TRBV28 and TRBJ1-5; 7 nucleotides match TRBD1. The CDR3 is 15 residues long. Germline V CDR1 and CDR2: MDHEN, SYDVKM. Unmatched junction bases numbered 11, after V lost 8 bases and J lost 4 bases. The CDR3 protein is CASGQRGRRNQPQHF. The DNA of the CDR3 is TGTGCCAGCGGCCAAAGGGGGCGGAGGAATCAGCCCCAGCATTTT.

The genes are TRBV9 and TRBJ1-2, with D unclear. V was clipped by 4 bases and J by 2 bases, with 12 bases between them. This CDR3 contains 14 residues. From germline, CDR1 is SGDLS and CDR2 YYNGEE. CDR3 residues: CASSPGQANYGYTF. The CDR3 DNA sequence: TGTGCCAGCAGCCCCGGCCAGGCCAACTATGGCTACACCTTC.

V gene TRBV2 combines with J gene TRBJ2-7; weak D call: TRBD1 (7 bases). CDR1 SNHLY and CDR2 FYNNEI come from the germline V gene. The CDR3 covers 15 residues. V was trimmed by 7 bases and J by 1 base, leaving 17 bases between them. The CDR3 here is CASTHGRTGSYEQYF. In nucleotides, the CDR3 is TGTGCCAGCACCCATGGGAGGACAGGTTCCTACGAGCAGTACTTC.

The table lists this clone with a few counts. CDR3 amino acids: CASSLEQGLNTEAFF. Written as DNA, the CDR3 is TGCGCCAGCAGCTTGGAACAGGGGTTGAACACTGAAGCTTTCTTT. The chain is built from TRBV5-1 and TRBJ1-1; TRBD1 agrees at 7 bases. The CDR3 length is 15 residues. The ends lost 0 bases at V and 0 bases at J; junction bases unmatched: 2. CDR1 is SGHRS, CDR2 YFSETQ, per germline.